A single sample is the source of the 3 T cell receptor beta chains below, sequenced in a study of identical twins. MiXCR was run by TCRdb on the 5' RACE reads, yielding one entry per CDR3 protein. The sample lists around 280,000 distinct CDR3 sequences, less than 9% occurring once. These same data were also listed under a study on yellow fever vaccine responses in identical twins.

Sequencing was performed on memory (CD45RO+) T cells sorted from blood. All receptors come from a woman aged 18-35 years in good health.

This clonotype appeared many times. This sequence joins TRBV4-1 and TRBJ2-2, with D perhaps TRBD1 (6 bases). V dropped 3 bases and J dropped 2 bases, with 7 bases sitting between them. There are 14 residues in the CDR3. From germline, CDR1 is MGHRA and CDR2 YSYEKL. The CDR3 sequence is CASSQTGNTGELFF. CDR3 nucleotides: TGCGCCAGCAGCCAGACAGGCAACACCGGGGAGCTGTTTTTT.

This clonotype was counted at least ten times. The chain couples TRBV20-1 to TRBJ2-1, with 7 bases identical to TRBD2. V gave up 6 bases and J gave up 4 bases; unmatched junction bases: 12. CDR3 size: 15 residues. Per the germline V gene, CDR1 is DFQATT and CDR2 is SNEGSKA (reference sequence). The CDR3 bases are TGCAGTGCCCCACGGGGCCTAGCGGATTACAATGAGCAGTTCTTC. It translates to CSAPRGLADYNEQFF.

CDR3 protein: CASSEARGFWNQETQYF. CDR3 sequence (DNA): TGTGCCAGCAGTGAAGCCAGGGGGTTTTGGAACCAAGAGACCCAGTACTTC. V usage is TRBV6-1 and J usage is TRBJ2-5; the match to TRBD1 covers 7 bases. The V gene's germline CDR1 is MNHNS and CDR2 SASEGT. Unmatched junction bases numbered 7, after V lost 0 bases and J lost 0 bases. The CDR3 consists of 17 residues.